This paragraph reports one T cell receptor beta chain. The CDR3 contains 13 residues. The V gene lost 5 bases and the J gene lost 1 base, with 8 bases spanning the gap. Germline assignment: CDR1 MNHEY and CDR2 SMNVEV (reference sequence). The data stem from a study of blood T cell repertoires in COVID-19. Turning to the study itself: Samples representing acute and convalescent COVID-19 were sourced from the United States, Italy and Spain. In each case, the material was cDNA or gDNA derived from T cells, B-cell-depleted T cells, or PBMCs.

In the original analysis: Estimation of nucleated cell counts was performed using reference gene primer amplification. Produced via immunoSEQ multiplex PCR; TCRdb's table is partial and in-frame only. Clonal size and the V and J genes are those of that table, whereas D and trimming came from the DNA. The sample lists roughly 400,000 clones; 87% were seen once. Recovered status applied to Cohort 3 donors who had two consecutive negative PCRs. It also applied to those with clearance or with symptom resolution. The receptor's source is a woman in her 50s who had recovered from COVID-19. V usage is TRBV27 and J usage is TRBJ1-1; the D is unclear. Specimen: PBMCs or T cells enriched from blood (not recorded which). The CDR3 is CASSTYRNTEAFF. The CDR3, as DNA: TGTGCCAGCAGTACTTATCGGAACACTGAAGCTTTCTTT.